This TCR beta chain was captured by sequencing in a study of T cell changes during pregnancy in multiple sclerosis. The table came from immunoSEQ multiplex PCR; TCRdb's copy has only in-frame clones and leaves some out. The sample lists about 49,000 clones; roughly 94% were seen once. The CDR3 length is 13 residues. The ends lost 7 bases at V and 7 bases at J; junction bases unmatched: 3. Germline CDR1 reads MNHEY; CDR2 reads SMNVEV (reference sequence). The chain employs TRBV27 and TRBJ1-5; the match to TRBD1 covers 11 bases. The sequences come from CD8+ T cells from peripheral blood mononuclear cells, collected before pregnancy. The receptor was isolated from a female donor with multiple sclerosis, enrolled in a pregnancy study. The CDR3 reads CASMDRGLQPQHF. Here the CDR3 DNA reads TGTGCCAGCATGGACAGGGGGCTCCAGCCCCAGCATTTT.